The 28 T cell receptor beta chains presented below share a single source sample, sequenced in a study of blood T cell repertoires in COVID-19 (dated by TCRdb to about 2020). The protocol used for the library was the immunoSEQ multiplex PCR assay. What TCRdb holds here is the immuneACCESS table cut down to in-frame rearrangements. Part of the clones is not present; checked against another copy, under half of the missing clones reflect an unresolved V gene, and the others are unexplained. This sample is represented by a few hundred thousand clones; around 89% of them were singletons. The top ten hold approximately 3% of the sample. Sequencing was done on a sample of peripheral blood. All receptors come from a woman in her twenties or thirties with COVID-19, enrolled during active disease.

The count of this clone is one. The CDR3 protein is CATSDFTSGSSYNEQFF. The CDR3 DNA reads TGTGCCACCAGTGATTTTACCAGCGGGAGCTCCTACAATGAGCAGTTCTTC. V gene TRBV24-1 combines with J gene TRBJ2-1, with 8 bases fitting TRBD2. The CDR3 is made up of 17 amino acids. The V and J ends lost 1 base and 0 bases, in that order; junction bases with no gene match: 4. The germline CDR1 and CDR2 sequences are KGHDR and SFDVKD.

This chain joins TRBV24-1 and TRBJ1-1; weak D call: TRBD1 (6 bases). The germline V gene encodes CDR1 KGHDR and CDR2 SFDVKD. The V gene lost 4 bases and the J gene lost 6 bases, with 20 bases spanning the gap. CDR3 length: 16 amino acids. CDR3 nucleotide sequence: TGTGCCACCAGTGACACGGGGGGGGGCCCCCGGGCTGAAGCTTTCTTT. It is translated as CATSDTGGGPRAEAFF.

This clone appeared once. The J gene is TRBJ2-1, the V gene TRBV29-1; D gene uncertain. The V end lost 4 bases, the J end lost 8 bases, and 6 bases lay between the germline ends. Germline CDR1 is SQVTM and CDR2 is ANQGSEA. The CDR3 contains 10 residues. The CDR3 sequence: CSVARDEQFF. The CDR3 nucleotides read TGCAGCGTTGCAAGAGATGAGCAGTTCTTC.

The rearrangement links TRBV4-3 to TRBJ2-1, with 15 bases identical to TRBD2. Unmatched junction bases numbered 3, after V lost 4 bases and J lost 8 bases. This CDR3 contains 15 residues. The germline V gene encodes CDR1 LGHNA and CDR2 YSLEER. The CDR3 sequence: CASSRTSGGVDEQFF. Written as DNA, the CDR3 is TGCGCCAGCAGCCGGACTAGCGGGGGGGTTGATGAGCAGTTCTTC.

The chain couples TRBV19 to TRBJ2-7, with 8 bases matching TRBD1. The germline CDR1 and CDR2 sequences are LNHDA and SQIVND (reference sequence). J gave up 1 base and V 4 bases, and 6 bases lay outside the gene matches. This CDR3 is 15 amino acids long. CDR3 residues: CASSKGTGQSYEQYV. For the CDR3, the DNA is TGTGCCAGTAGTAAGGGGACAGGACAATCCTACGAGCAGTACGTC.

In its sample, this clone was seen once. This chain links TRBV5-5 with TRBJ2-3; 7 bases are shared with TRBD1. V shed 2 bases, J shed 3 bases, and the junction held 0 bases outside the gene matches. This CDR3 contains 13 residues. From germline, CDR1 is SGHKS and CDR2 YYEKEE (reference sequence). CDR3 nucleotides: TGTGCCAGCAGCTTACAGGGGACAGATACGCAGTATTTT. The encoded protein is CASSLQGTDTQYF.

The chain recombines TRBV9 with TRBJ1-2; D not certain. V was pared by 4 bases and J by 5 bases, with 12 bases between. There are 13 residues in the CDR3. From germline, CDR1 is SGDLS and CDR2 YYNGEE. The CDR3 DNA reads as TGTGCCAGCAGCACCGACGGGGTTTATGGCTACACCTTC. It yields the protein CASSTDGVYGYTF.

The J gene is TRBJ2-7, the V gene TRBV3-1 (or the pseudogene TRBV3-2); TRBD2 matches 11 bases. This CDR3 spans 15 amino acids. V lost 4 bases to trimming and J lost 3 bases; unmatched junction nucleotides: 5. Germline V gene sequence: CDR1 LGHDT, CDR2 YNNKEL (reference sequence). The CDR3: CASSLNSGRGYEQYV. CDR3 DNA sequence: TGTGCCAGCAGCCTAAATAGCGGGAGGGGCTACGAGCAGTACGTC.

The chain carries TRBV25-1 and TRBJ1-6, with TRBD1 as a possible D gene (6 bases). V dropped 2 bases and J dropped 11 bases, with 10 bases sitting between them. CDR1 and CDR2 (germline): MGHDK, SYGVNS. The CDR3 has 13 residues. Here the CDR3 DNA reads TGTGCCAGCAGTGAAGGAACAGGGACACCCCTCCACTTT. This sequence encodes CASSEGTGTPLHF.

CDR3 sequence: CATHPTGNYGYTF. CDR3 DNA: TGTGCCACTCATCCCACAGGGAACTATGGCTACACCTTC. J is TRBJ1-2 and V is TRBV28; a weak D match, TRBD1 (6 bases). CDR3 size: 13 residues. Trimming shortened V by 10 bases and J by 2 bases, and 14 bases separated the two germline ends. CDR1 is MDHEN, CDR2 SYDVKM, per germline.

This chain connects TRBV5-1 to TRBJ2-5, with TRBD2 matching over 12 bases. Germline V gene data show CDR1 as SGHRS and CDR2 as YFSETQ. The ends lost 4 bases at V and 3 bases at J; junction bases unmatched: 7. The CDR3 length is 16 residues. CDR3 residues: CASSPDRLAGEETQYF. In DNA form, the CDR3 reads TGCGCCAGCAGCCCAGACAGACTAGCGGGGGAAGAGACCCAGTACTTC.

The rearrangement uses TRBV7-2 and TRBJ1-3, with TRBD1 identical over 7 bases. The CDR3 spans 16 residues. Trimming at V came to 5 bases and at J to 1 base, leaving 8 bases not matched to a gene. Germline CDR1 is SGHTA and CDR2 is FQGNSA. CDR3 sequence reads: CASSLDRVRSGNTIYF. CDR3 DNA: TGTGCCAGCAGCCTAGACAGGGTCAGATCTGGAAACACCATATATTTT. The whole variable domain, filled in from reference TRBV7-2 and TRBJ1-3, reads GAGVSQSPSNKVTEKGKDVELRCDPISGHTALYWYRQSLGQGLEFLIYFQGNSAPDKSGLPSDRFSAERTGGSVSTLTIQRTQQEDSAVYLCASSLDRVRSGNTIYFGEGSWLTVV.

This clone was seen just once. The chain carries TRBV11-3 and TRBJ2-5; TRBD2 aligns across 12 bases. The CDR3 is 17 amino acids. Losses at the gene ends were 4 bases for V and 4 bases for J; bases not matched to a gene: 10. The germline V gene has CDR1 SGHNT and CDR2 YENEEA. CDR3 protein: CASSSRLAGVRGETQYF. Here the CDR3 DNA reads TGTGCCAGCAGCTCCCGACTAGCGGGAGTCCGGGGAGAGACCCAGTACTTC.

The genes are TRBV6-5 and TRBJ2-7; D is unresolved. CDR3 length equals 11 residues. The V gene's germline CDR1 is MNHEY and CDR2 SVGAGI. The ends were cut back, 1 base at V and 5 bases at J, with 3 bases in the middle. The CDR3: CASSYFNEQYF. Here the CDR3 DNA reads TGTGCCAGCAGTTACTTCAACGAGCAGTACTTC.

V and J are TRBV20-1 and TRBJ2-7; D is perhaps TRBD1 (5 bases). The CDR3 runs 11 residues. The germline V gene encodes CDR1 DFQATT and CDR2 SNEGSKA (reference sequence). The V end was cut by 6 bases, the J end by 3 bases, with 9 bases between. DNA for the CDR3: TGCAGTGCCCTTGACAGCTACGAGCAGTACTTC. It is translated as CSALDSYEQYF.

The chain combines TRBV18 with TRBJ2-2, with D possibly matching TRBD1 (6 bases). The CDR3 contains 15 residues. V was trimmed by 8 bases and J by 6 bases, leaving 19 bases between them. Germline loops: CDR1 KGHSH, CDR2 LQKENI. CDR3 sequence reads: CASALQGREAGELFF. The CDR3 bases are TGTGCCAGCGCGTTACAGGGTCGTGAAGCCGGGGAGCTGTTTTTT.

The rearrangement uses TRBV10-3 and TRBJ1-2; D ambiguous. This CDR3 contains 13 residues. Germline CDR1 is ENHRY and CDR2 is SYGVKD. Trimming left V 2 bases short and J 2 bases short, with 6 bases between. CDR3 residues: CAISEERNYGYTF. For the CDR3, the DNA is TGTGCCATCAGTGAGGAGAGGAACTATGGCTACACCTTC.

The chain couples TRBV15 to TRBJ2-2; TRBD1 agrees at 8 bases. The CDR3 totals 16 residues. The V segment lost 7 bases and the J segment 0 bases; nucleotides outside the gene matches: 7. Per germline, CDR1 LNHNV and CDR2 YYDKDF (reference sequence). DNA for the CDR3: TGTGCCACCATCCCATGGACAGGGACGAACACCGGGGAGCTGTTTTTT. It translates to CATIPWTGTNTGELFF.

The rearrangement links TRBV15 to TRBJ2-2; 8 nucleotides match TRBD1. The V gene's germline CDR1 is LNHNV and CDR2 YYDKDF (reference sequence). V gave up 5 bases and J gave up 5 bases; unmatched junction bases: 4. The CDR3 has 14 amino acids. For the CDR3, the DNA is TGTGCCACCAGCCCACGGACAGGGACCGGGGAGCTGTTTTTT. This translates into CATSPRTGTGELFF.

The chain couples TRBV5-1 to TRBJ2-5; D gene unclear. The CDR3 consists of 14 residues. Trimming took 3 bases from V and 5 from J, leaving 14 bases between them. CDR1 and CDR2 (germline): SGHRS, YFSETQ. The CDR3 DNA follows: TGCGCCAGCAGCTGGAGTGGCTTCCGGGAGACCCAGTACTTC. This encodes CASSWSGFRETQYF.

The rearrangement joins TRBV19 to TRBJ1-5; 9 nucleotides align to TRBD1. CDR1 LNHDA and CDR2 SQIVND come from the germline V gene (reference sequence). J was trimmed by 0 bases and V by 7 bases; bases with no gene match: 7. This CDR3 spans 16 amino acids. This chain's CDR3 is CASTRTGEYSNQPQHF. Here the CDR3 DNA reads TGTGCCAGTACCCGGACAGGGGAGTATAGCAATCAGCCCCAGCATTTT.

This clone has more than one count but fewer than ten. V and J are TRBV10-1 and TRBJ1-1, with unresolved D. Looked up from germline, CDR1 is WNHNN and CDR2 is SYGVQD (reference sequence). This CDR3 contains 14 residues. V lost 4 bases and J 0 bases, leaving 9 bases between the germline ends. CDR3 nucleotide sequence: TGCGCCAGCAGTGTTAGTGAGATGAACACTGAAGCTTTCTTT. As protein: CASSVSEMNTEAFF.

The CDR3: CASSPDRVTEAFF. In DNA, the CDR3 is TGTGCCAGCAGTCCGGACAGGGTAACTGAAGCTTTCTTT. The chain employs TRBV12-3 or TRBV12-4 and TRBJ1-1, with 8 bases identical to TRBD1. There are 13 residues in the CDR3. The V and J ends lost 5 bases and 5 bases, in that order; junction bases with no gene match: 4.

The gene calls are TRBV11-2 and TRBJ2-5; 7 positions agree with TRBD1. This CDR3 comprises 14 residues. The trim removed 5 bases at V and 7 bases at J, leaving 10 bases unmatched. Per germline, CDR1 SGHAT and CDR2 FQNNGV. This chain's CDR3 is CASSTNRGRATQYF. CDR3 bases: TGTGCCAGCAGCACCAACAGGGGCCGGGCGACCCAGTACTTC.

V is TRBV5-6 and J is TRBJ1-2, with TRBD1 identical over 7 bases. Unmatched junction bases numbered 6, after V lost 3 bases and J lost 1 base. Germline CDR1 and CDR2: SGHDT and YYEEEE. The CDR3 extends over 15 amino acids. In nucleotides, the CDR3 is TGTGCCAGCAGCTACCAGGGGGGATTTAACTATGGCTACACCTTC. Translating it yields CASSYQGGFNYGYTF.

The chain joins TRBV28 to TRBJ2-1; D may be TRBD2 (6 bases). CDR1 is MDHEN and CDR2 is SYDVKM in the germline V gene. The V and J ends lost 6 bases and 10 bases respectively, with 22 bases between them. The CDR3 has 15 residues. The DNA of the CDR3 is TGTGCCAGCAGGGGACGGAGGGACCCACTTGGGGAGCAGTTCTTC. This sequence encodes CASRGRRDPLGEQFF.

CDR3 loop: CAIGSADTQYF. For the CDR3, the DNA is TGTGCCATCGGGAGTGCAGATACGCAGTATTTT. The J gene is TRBJ2-3, the V gene TRBV10-3; possibly TRBD2 for D (5 bases). V was trimmed by 8 bases and J by 4 bases, leaving 7 bases between them. Germline V lookup: CDR1 ENHRY, CDR2 SYGVKD. This CDR3 comprises 11 residues.

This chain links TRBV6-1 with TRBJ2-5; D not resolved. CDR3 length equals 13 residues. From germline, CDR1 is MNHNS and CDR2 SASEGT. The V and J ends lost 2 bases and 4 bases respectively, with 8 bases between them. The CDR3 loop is CASSEFTGETQYF. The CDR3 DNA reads TGTGCCAGCAGTGAATTTACGGGAGAGACCCAGTACTTC.